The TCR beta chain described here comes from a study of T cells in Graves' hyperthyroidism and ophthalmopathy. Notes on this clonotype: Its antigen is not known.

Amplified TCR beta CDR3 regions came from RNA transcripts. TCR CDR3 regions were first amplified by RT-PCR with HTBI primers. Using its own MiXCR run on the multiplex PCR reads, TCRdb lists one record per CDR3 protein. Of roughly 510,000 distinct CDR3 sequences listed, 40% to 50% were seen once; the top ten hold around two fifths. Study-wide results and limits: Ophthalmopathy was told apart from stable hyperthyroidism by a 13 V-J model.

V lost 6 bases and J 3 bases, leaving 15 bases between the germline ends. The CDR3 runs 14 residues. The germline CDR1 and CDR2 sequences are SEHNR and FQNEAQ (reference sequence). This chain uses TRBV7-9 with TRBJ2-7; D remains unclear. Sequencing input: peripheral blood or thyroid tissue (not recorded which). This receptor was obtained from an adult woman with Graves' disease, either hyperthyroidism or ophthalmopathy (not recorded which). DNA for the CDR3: TGTGCCAGCAGGCCCGCCCAGGTGGACTACGAGCAGTACTTC. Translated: CASRPAQVDYEQYF.